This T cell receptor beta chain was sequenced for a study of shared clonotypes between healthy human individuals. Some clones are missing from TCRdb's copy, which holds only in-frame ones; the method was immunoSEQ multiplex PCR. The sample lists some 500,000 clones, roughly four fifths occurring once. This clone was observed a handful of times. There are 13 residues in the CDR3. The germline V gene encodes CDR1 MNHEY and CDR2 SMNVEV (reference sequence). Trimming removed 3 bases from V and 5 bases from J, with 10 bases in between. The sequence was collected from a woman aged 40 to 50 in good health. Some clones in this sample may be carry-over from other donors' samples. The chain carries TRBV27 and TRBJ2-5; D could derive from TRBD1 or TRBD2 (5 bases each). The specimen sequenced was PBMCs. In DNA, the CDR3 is TGTGCCAGCAGTTTGATGGGGGTCGAGACCCAGTACTTC. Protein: CASSLMGVETQYF.